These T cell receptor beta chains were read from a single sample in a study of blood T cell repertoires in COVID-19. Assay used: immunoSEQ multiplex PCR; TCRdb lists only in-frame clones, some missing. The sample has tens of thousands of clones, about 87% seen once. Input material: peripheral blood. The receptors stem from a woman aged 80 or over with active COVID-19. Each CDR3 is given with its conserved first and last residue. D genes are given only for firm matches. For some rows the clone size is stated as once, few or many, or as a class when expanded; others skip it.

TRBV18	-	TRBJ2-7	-	TGTGCCAGCTCACCGTTAGGGGCGACCTACGAGCAGTACTTC	CASSPLGATYEQYF
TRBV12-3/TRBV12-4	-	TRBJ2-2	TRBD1	TGTGCCAGCAGCAGGGGGACCGGGGAGCTGTTTTTT	CASSRGTGELFF
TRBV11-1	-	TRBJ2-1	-	TGTGCCAGCAGCCTGCACAGGTTAGGTGGAAATGAGCAGTTCTTC	CASSLHRLGGNEQFF
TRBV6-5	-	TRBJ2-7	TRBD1	TGTGCCAGCAGTTACAGGGGGACAGGGATCCTCGAGCAGTACTTC	CASSYRGTGILEQYF
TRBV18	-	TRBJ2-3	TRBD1	TGTGCCAGCTCACGACAGGGGGACACAGATACGCAGTATTTT	CASSRQGDTDTQYF
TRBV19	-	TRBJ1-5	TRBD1	TGTGCCAGCAGCATCCGGGACAGTACCAATCAGCCCCAGCATTTT	CASSIRDSTNQPQHF
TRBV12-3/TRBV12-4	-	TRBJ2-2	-	TGTGCCAGCAAGTTTGGCCGGGCCGGGGAGCTGTTTTTT	CASKFGRAGELFF
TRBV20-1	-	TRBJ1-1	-	TGCAGTGCTAGTTACACGGGGAGGGGTAACACTGAAGCTTTCTTT	CSASYTGRGNTEAFF
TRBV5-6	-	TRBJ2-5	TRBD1	TGTGCCAGCAGCACGCCTCTCACAGGGGGCCCCCAAGAGACCCAGTACTTC	CASSTPLTGGPQETQYF
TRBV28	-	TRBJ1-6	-	TGTGCCAGCAGTTTGATGCAGGGGAGGGTAACTCTCCCCCTCCACTTT	CASSLMQGRVTLPLHF
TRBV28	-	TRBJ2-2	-	TGTGCCAGCAGTTTTAGGTTTCTTTTGGGGGGAGCAAACACCGGGGAGCTGTTTTTT	CASSFRFLLGGANTGELFF
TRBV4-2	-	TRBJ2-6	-	TGTGCCAGCAGCCTCCGACAGTCGCCGGAGGCCAACGTCCTGACTTTC	CASSLRQSPEANVLTF
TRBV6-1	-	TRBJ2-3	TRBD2	TGTGCCAGCAGTGAAGGAGGGACTACGGGGGATACGCAGTATTTT	CASSEGGTTGDTQYF
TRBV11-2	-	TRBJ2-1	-	TGTGCCAGCAGCTTCGGCGGATCCTACAATGAGCAGTTCTTC	CASSFGGSYNEQFF
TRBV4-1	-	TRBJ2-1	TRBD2	TGCGCCAGCAGCCAAGAAAATCTAGCGGGAGCAAATGAGCAGTTCTTC	CASSQENLAGANEQFF
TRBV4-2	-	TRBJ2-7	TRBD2	TGTGCCAGCAGCCAAGATTACGCTAGCGGGAGGGGCTACGAGCAGTACTTC	CASSQDYASGRGYEQYF
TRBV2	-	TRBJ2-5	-	TGTGCCAGCAGATTTCAACAAGAGACCCAGTACTTC	CASRFQQETQYF
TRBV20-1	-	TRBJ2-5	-	TGCAGTGCTAGTTGGCGGTCGCAAGAGACCCAGTACTTC	CSASWRSQETQYF
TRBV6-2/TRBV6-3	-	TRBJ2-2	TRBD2	TGTGCCAGCAGTTTTCCTCTAACTAGCGGGAGGCGGGGAGACACCGGGGAGCTGTTTTTT	CASSFPLTSGRRGDTGELFF
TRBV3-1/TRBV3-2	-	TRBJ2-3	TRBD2	TGTGCCAGCAGCCAAGGTGGGACTAGCGGGAGTAGTACGCAGTATTTT	CASSQGGTSGSSTQYF
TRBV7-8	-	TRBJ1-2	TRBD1	TGTGCCAGCAGCCCTACCGGGACAGGGATCCGCGGCTACACCTTC	CASSPTGTGIRGYTF
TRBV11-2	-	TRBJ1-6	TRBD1	TGTGCCAGCAGCTCAGGACAGGCAAATTCACCCCTCCACTTT	CASSSGQANSPLHF
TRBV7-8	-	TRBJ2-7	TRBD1	TGTGCCAGCAGGGCCGGGACAGGGAGAAACGAGCAGTACTTC	CASRAGTGRNEQYF
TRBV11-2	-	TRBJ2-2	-	TGTGCCAGCAGCTTCTACACCGGGGAGCTGTTTTTT	CASSFYTGELFF
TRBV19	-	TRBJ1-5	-	TGTGCCAGTACACAGGGTGTCGGACAGCCCCAGCATTTT	CASTQGVGQPQHF
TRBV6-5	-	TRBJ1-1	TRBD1	TGTGCCAGCAGACCTCCTAAGACAGGGGGACCTTTCTTT	CASRPPKTGGPFF
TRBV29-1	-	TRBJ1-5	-	TGCAGCGTTTCTAAATCGGAGGGTGAAGGTCAGCCCCAGCATTTT	CSVSKSEGEGQPQHF
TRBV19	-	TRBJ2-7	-	TGTGCCAGTAGCAATCTACAGGACCTCAGCTCCTACGAGCAGTACTTC	CASSNLQDLSSYEQYF
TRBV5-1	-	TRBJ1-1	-	TGCGCCAGCAGCTTGGCTCAGGGGACTGAAGCTTTCTTT	CASSLAQGTEAFF
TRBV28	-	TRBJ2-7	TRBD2	TGTGCCGGACTAGCGATCTCCTACGAGCAGTACTTC	CAGLAISYEQYF
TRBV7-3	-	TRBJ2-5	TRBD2	TGTGCCAGCAGCCGGACTAGCTTGGAGACCCAGTACTTC	CASSRTSLETQYF
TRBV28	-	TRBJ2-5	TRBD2	TGTGCCAGCAGTTTATCGGGCGGGGGGGAGACCCAGTACTTC	CASSLSGGGETQYF
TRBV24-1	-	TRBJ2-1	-	TGTGCCACCAGTGGGTTGCGGTACAATGAGCAGTTCTTC	CATSGLRYNEQFF
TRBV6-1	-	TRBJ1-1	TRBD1	TGTGCCAGCAGTGAAAGTGCCGGGGGACAGGGCCTGAACACTGAAGCTTTCTTT	CASSESAGGQGLNTEAFF
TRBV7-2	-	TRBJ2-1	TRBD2	TGTGCCAGCAGCTTAGGGGGAAGCGGGGGCGAGCAGTTCTTC	CASSLGGSGGEQFF
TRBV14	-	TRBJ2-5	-	TGTGCCAGCAGCCCACTAGACTACCAAGAGACCCAGTACTTC	CASSPLDYQETQYF
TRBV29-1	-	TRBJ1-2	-	TGCAGCGTCCTAGGGGGGGGCGATGGCTACACCTTC	CSVLGGGDGYTF
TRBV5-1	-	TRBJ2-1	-	TGCGCCAGCAGCTTGGTCCAGGATGAGCAGTTCTTC	CASSLVQDEQFF
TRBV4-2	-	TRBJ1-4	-	TGTGCCAGCAGCCAAGATCAGGGGCAAAGTGAAAAACTGTTTTTT	CASSQDQGQSEKLFF
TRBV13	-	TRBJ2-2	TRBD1	TGTGCCAGCAGCTTTTCGGACAGGCCGCGCGGCACCGGGGAGCTGTTTTTT	CASSFSDRPRGTGELFF
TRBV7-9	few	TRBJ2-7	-	TGTGCCAGCAGCTCCCTTGCGGGGTCCTACGAGCAGTACTTC	CASSSLAGSYEQYF
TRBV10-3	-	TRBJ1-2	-	TGTGCCATCAGTGAGCTCAGGGGAGGCTACACCTTC	CAISELRGGYTF
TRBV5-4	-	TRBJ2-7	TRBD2	TGTGCCAGCAGCTTGGTATCTAGCGGAGGTGGGGGGCAGTACTTC	CASSLVSSGGGGQYF
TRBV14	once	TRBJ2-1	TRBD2	TGTGCCAGCAGCCAAGAGGGACTAGCGGCCTACAATGAGCAGTTCTTC	CASSQEGLAAYNEQFF
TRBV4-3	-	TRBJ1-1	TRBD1	TGCGCCAGCAGCCACCAGGGGGTCCCCACTGAAGCTTTCTTT	CASSHQGVPTEAFF
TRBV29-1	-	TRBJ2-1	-	TGCAGCGTTGGGGTCCGCGGGATAGGGAATGAGCAGTTCTTC	CSVGVRGIGNEQFF